This T cell receptor beta chain was captured in a study of blood T cells in healthy people across ages. Findings of the study overall: Unsorted PBMCs prevented conclusive naive versus antigen-experienced comparison. Estimated diversity across one million T cells was deemed an underestimate.

Russia was home to the donors, healthy Caucasian individuals aged roughly 6 to 95. Whenever a sample was processed, at least 6.5 million PBMCs were isolated. CDR3 length: 17 amino acids. Germline V gene sequence: CDR1 SGHRS, CDR2 YFSETQ. J was trimmed by 0 bases and V by 0 bases; bases with no gene match: 0. Then a second PCR, running roughly 7 to 11 cycles, was carried out with a sample-barcoded 5' primer and a J-beta primer mix. TCRdb analysed the 5' RACE reads with MiXCR anew, one entry per CDR3 protein. The profile covers 1.5 million to 2 million distinct CDR3 sequences, with around 50% appearing a single time and approximately 2% taken by the ten largest. In its sample, this clonotype was seen a few times. Its target is not known.

The chain employs TRBV5-1 and TRBJ2-1; TRBD2 matches 13 bases. This clonotype was sampled from a woman in her thirties or forties in good health. Sequenced material: blood. In DNA, the CDR3 is TGCGCCAGCAGCTTGGGGACTAGCGGGAGCTCCTACAATGAGCAGTTCTTC. It yields the protein CASSLGTSGSSYNEQFF.